This T cell receptor (beta chain) appears in the sequencing data of a study of Ad26.COV2.S vaccination and SARS-CoV-2 variants (TCRdb year 2021). The study in broad terms: Donors in the vaccine arm were drawn from COV1001, a multicentre, randomized, double-blind, placebo-controlled phase I-IIa trial testing Ad26.COV2.S in healthy adults. Ad26.COV2.S was administered intramuscularly at 5 x 10^10 or 1 x 10^11 viral particles, either as a single shot or as two shots given 56 days apart. The specificity and breadth of SARS-CoV-2-reactive T cell receptors after Ad26.COV2.S vaccination were assessed by TCRbeta repertoire sequencing. The TCR-sequenced set comprised approximately 32 samples: about 19 Ad26.COV2.S vaccine recipients, 5 placebo recipients and 8 SARS-CoV-2 convalescent individuals. Trial participants were randomized into five groups of five: low-dose or high-dose Ad26.COV2.S given once or twice, or placebo on both occasions. Blinding of investigators to trial group allocation was maintained during experiments and outcome assessment. Results and caveats for the whole study, not just this receptor: The authors noted that total T cell responses may have been underestimated by the TCR breadth and depth analyses. After vaccination, spike-specific CD8+ and CD4+ T cell responses were reported to show substantial breadth. Non-spike TCR breadth was comparable between vaccine and placebo recipients, consistent with the vaccine containing only spike. The study lacked the statistical power to compare responses across vaccine doses or regimens. Spike-specific TCR breadth was higher in Ad26.COV2.S recipients than in placebo recipients (P = 0.0014).

The immunoSEQ Assay was used to sequence TCRbeta CDR3 regions. After extraction, genomic DNA underwent amplification by bias-controlled multiplex PCR, followed by high-throughput sequencing. As for the original processing: To quantify the absolute abundance of every unique TCRbeta CDR3 region, sequences were collapsed and filtered. Usable DNA was measured by amplifying reference genes present in all nucleated cells, and TCRbeta template counts were normalized to that usable DNA to estimate T cell fraction. Repertoire TCRs were annotated as SARS-CoV-2-specific by exact matching of V gene, CDR3 amino acid sequence and J gene to a known reactive TCR set. The reference SARS-CoV-2 TCR set came from MIRA and was filtered for enrichment in COVID-19-positive ImmuneCODE repertoires, removing public or cross-reactive TCRs. Based on the MIRA antigens, annotated TCRs were further analysed at the level of specific ORF or position within ORF. Breadth was defined as the number of annotated unique rearrangements divided by the total number of unique productive rearrangements, and depth was defined as the summed frequency of the annotated unique rearrangements. TCR breadth was compared between groups using two-sided Wilcoxon rank-sum tests. TCRdb's version of the immuneACCESS table is confined to in-frame rearrangements and falls short of the full clone set. An unresolved V gene accounts for under half of the shortfall where checked; the remainder is of unknown origin. That table furnishes V, J and clone size, whereas the DNA furnished D and trimming. For this sample the table gives 350,000 to 500,000 clones, of which more than 75% were detected only once. The ten largest clones take up around 3.6% of the sample.

Based on the germline V gene (reference sequence), the CDR1 and CDR2 sequences are MNHEY and SMNVEV. V and J are truncated by 3 bases and 0 bases respectively, leaving an intervening sequence of 3 bases. The CDR3 starts with the cysteine, ends with the phenylalanine, and has 14 residues. Here the CDR3 DNA is all that survives: 42 bases in frame from base 1. About this clone itself: This clone's antigen is unknown. Per-base quality was not reported, and no clone a single base away is much larger than it.

The sample's treatment or condition label, in plain terms: 15 to 20 received Ad26.COV2.S at low or high dose, single or two shots; several received placebo; per-sample allocation not given. For vaccine and placebo recipients, the sequenced repertoires came from samples collected on day 63 after the first injection. In Cohort 1b, about two dozen adults aged 18-55 years were enrolled at a single site in Boston, USA, between 29 July and 7 August 2020. Ad26.COV2.S was a replication-incompetent adenovirus type 26 vector that expressed a prefusion-stabilized SARS-CoV-2 spike protein derived from the original Wuhan strain.

The TCR was taken from a person between 18 and 60 years old who received the Ad26.COV2.S COVID-19 vaccine or a placebo. The rearranged chain carries TRBV27 and TRBJ2-6; there is no confident call for the D gene. The sequenced sample was peripheral blood, obtained in a trial of Ad26.COV2.S vaccine versus placebo. This receptor carries the CDR3 CASSLSSGANVLTF. The nucleotide sequence reads TGTGCCAGCAGTTTGAGCTCTGGGGCCAACGTCCTGACTTTC.